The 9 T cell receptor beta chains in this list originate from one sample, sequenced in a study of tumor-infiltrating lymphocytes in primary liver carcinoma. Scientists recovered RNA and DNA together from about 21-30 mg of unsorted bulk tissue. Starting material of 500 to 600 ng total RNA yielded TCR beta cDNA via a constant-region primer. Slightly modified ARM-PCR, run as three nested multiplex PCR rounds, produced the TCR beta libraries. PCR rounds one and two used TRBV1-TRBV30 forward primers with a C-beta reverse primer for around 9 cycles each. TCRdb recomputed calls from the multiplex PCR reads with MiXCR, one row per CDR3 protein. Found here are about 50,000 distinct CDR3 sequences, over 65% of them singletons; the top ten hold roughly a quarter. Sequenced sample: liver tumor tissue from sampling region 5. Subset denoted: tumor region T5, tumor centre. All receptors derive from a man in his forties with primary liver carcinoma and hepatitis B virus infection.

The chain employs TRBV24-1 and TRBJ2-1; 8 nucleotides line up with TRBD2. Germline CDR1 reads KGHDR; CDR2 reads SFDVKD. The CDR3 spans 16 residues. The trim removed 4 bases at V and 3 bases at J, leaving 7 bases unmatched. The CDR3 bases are TGTGCCACCAGTGACCCCAGCGGGAGCATCTACAATGAGCAGTTCTTC. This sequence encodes CATSDPSGSIYNEQFF.

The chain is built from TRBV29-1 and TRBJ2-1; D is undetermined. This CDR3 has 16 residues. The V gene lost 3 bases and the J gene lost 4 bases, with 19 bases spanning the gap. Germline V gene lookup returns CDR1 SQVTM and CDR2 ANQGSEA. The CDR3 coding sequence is TGCAGCGTTGAGTACAGAGCTGCATCCGCATACAATGAGCAGTTCTTC. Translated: CSVEYRAASAYNEQFF.

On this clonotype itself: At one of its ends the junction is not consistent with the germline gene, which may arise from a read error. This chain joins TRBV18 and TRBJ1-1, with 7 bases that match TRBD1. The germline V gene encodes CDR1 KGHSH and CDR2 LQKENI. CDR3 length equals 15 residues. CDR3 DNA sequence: TGTGTCAGCTCACAGATAGACAGGGAGAACACTGAAGCTTTCTTT. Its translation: CVSSQIDRENTEAFF.

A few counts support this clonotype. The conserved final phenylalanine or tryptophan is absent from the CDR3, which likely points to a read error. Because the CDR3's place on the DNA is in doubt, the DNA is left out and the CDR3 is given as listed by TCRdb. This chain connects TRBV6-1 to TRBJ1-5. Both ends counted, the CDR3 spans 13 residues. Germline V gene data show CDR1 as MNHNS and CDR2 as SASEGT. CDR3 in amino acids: CASSWAGNQPRHS.

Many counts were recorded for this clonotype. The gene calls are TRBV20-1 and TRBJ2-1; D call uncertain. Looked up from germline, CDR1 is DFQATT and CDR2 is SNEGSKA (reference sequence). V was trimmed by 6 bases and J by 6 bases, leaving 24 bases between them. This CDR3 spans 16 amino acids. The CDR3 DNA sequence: TGCAGTGCCCTGAAACGGTCCGGACCAACCACCAATGAGCAGTTCTTC. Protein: CSALKRSGPTTNEQFF.

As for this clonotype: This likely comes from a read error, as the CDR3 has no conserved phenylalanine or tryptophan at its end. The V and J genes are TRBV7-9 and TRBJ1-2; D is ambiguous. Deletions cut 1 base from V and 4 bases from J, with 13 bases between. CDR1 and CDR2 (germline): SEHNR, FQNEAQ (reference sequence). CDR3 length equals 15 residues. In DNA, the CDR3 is TGTGCCAGCAGCTTAGGATTCGGGGAAATCTATGGCTACACCTTG. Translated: CASSLGFGEIYGYTL.

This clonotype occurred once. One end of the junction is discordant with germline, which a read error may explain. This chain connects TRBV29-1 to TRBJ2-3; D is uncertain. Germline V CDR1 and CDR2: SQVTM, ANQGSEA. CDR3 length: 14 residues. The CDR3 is CSVEAGMGTDMQYF. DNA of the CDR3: TGCAGCGTTGAAGCAGGAATGGGCACAGATATGCAGTACTTT.

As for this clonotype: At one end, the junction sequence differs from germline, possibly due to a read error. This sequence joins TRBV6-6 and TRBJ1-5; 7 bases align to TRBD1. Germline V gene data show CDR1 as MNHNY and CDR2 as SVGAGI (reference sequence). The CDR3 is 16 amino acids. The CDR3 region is CASTYQHTGDNQPQHF. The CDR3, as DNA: TGTGCCAGCACTTACCAACACACAGGGGACAACCAGCCCCAGCATTTT.

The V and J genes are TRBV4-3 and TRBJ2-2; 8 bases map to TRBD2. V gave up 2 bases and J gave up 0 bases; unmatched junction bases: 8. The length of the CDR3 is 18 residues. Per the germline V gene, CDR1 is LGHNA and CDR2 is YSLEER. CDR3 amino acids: CASSQTTSGDTNTGELFF. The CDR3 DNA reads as TGCGCCAGCAGCCAAACTACTAGCGGAGATACGAACACCGGGGAGCTGTTTTTT.